This entry is about one T cell receptor beta chain. The data derive from a study of T cell changes during pregnancy in multiple sclerosis. Clones were read by immunoSEQ multiplex PCR, and TCRdb kept only the in-frame ones, dropping some. The data hold about 51,000 clones, with under 95% observed a single time. Looked up from germline, CDR1 is SEHNR and CDR2 is FQNEAQ (reference sequence). The CDR3 has 13 amino acids. Trimming pared 11 bases from V and 6 bases from J, leaving 16 bases between. The chain uses TRBV7-9 and TRBJ2-2; D is possibly TRBD1 (6 bases). The sequences come from CD4+ T cells from peripheral blood mononuclear cells, collected in the second trimester of pregnancy. This TCR was recovered from a female donor with multiple sclerosis, enrolled in a pregnancy study. The CDR3 bases are TGTGCCCCAGGGGCTGGGGCGGCCGGGGAGCTGTTTTTT. Its protein is CAPGAGAAGELFF.